The 24 T cell receptor beta chains in this list originate from one sample, sequenced in a study of CD8+CD57+ T cells in acquired aplastic anemia. The template used for profiling TCR beta VDJ and CDR3 was genomic DNA. TCRdb fed the reads into MiXCR, producing one record per CDR3 protein. The top ten hold over 2% of the sample, which has about 120,000 distinct CDR3 sequences, less than 50% seen once. By flow cytometry, patients selected for sequencing had shown an expansion of CD8+CD57+ cells. Sequencing was carried out using sorted CD4+, CD8+, or CD8+CD57+ T cells (not recorded which) from PBMCs. These receptors all come from a human donor with aplastic anemia.

The chain couples TRBV7-2 to TRBJ2-7; 11 bases agree with TRBD1. The germline V gene encodes CDR1 SGHTA and CDR2 FQGNSA. Trimming took 6 bases from V and 5 from J; bases not matched to a gene: 9. This CDR3 region has 15 residues. In DNA, the CDR3 is TGTGCCAGCAGTCGCGGACAGGGGGCTGACAACGAGCAGTACGTC. It translates to CASSRGQGADNEQYV.

With regard to this clonotype: A much larger clone lies one base from this, so it may be a read error. CDR3 residues: CASSLSLRGAGETQCF. DNA for the CDR3: TGTGCCAGCAGCTTGTCCCTAAGAGGGGCCGGGGAGACCCAGTGCTTC. The rearrangement links TRBV7-8 to TRBJ2-5; D possibly matches TRBD1 or TRBD2 (5 bases each). This CDR3 is 16 amino acids long. Per germline, CDR1 SGHVS and CDR2 FQNEAQ.

This clonotype has just a few counts. The J gene is TRBJ1-2, the V gene TRBV2; 8 nucleotides agree with TRBD1. Trimming cost V 4 bases and J 4 bases; bases outside gene matches: 8. The CDR3 runs 15 residues. The germline V gene has CDR1 SNHLY and CDR2 FYNNEI. The CDR3 protein is CASSVSDRGGYGYTF. The CDR3 region has the DNA TGTGCCAGCAGTGTCAGCGACAGGGGAGGCTATGGCTACACCTTC.

This clonotype was detected many times. This sequence joins TRBV9 and TRBJ2-1, with 10 nucleotides matching TRBD2. The V segment lost 4 bases and the J segment 4 bases; nucleotides outside the gene matches: 11. Germline CDR1 and CDR2: SGDLS and YYNGEE. This CDR3 comprises 17 residues. The CDR3 DNA follows: TGTGCCAGCAGCCCCGTCGGTAGCGGGGGGCCTTACAATGAGCAGTTCTTC. This codes for CASSPVGSGGPYNEQFF.

Ten or more counts support this clonotype. The DNA for the CDR3 is TGTGCCAGCAGCGTAAGGGGTAGAGTCGCTGAAGCTTTCTTT. Its protein is CASSVRGRVAEAFF. The rearrangement joins TRBV7-9 to TRBJ1-1; a possible D gene is TRBD1 (5 bases). The CDR3 contains 14 residues. CDR1 is SEHNR and CDR2 is FQNEAQ in the germline V gene (reference sequence). V dropped 5 bases and J dropped 6 bases, with 16 bases sitting between them.

CDR3 sequence: CASSLSMGANGELFF. The CDR3 DNA reads as TGTGCCAGCAGCTTGAGCATGGGGGCAAACGGGGAGCTGTTTTTT. V gene TRBV25-1 combines with J gene TRBJ2-2; TRBD1 might be the D (6 bases). This CDR3 is built from 15 residues. The V end was cut by 6 bases, the J end by 7 bases, with 18 bases between. The germline V gene has CDR1 MGHDK and CDR2 SYGVNS. Full variable domain (rest looked up from reference TRBV25-1 and TRBJ2-2): EADIYQTPRYLVIGTGKKITLECSQTMGHDKMYWYQQDPGMELHLIHYSYGVNSTEKGDLSSESTVSRIRTEHFPLTLESARPSHTSQYLCASSLSMGANGELFFGEGSRLTVL.

The gene calls are TRBV4-1 and TRBJ1-6, with D possibly matching TRBD1 (5 bases). V was pared by 0 bases and J by 9 bases, with 9 bases between. This CDR3 region has 14 residues. Germline CDR1 reads MGHRA; CDR2 reads YSYEKL. As DNA, the CDR3 is TGCGCCAGCAGCCAAGACAGGGCTACTTCACCCCTCCACTTT. Translated, it gives CASSQDRATSPLHF.

This clonotype was found a few times. The chain links TRBV29-1 to TRBJ2-1; TRBD2 matches at 9 bases. There are 16 residues in the CDR3. From germline, CDR1 is SQVTM and CDR2 ANQGSEA. The ends lost 0 bases at V and 6 bases at J; junction bases unmatched: 9. The CDR3 sequence: CSVEDLASGASNEQFF. CDR3 nucleotide sequence: TGCAGCGTTGAAGATCTGGCTAGCGGGGCCTCCAATGAGCAGTTCTTC.

V gene TRBV5-1 combines with J gene TRBJ2-5, with TRBD1 matching 9 bases. This CDR3 is 15 amino acids long. In germline, CDR1 is SGHRS, CDR2 YFSETQ. J gave up 1 base and V 0 bases, and 1 base lay outside the gene matches. The CDR3 loop is CASSLEGQGQETQYF. For the CDR3, the DNA is TGCGCCAGCAGCTTGGAGGGACAGGGCCAAGAGACCCAGTACTTC.

This clonotype was observed at least ten times. This sequence joins TRBV9 and TRBJ2-7; perhaps D is TRBD1 or TRBD2 (5 bases each). Trimming removed 9 bases at V and 0 bases at J, with 13 bases between. The germline V gene has CDR1 SGDLS and CDR2 YYNGEE. The CDR3 has 13 amino acids. The DNA of the CDR3 is TGTGCCATCTTTAACGGGACCTCCTACGAGCAGTACTTC. Amino acids: CAIFNGTSYEQYF.

The V and J genes are TRBV30 and TRBJ2-5; the D call may be TRBD1 or TRBD2 (5 bases each). The V end lost 7 bases, the J end lost 5 bases, and 26 bases lay between the germline ends. Germline V gene lookup returns CDR1 GTSNPN and CDR2 SVGIG (reference sequence). The CDR3 spans 16 residues. CDR3 sequence (DNA): TGTGCCTCTGGAGGCTTGGTTCCAGGGCCCTTTGAGACCCAGTACTTC. This encodes CASGGLVPGPFETQYF.

The genes are TRBV7-9 and TRBJ2-7; 9 bases agree with TRBD2. Germline loops: CDR1 SEHNR, CDR2 FQNEAQ (reference sequence). The CDR3 loop spans 13 amino acids. V lost 5 bases, J lost 7 bases, and 6 bases stayed unmatched. CDR3 loop: CASSPGLAWEQYF. CDR3 nucleotide sequence: TGTGCCAGCAGCCCGGGACTAGCATGGGAGCAGTACTTC.

On this clonotype itself: One end of the junction fails to match germline, which may point to a read error. V and J are TRBV7-2 and TRBJ1-6; 7 bases fit TRBD1. CDR1 and CDR2 (germline): SGHTA, FQGNSA. CDR3 length: 14 amino acids. Here the CDR3 reads CASSLQGRGSLLHF. CDR3 nucleotide sequence: TGTGCCAGCAGCCTACAGGGGCGGGGTTCACTCCTCCACTTT.

This clonotype was seen a single time. The V call is TRBV20-1, the J call TRBJ2-3; D may be TRBD2 (5 bases). Germline lookup yields CDR1 DFQATT and CDR2 SNEGSKA (reference sequence). The germline V and J ends were trimmed by 5 bases and 5 bases, with 14 bases remaining between them. This CDR3 contains 13 residues. The CDR3 DNA is TGCAGTGCTGACCCGAGGGTAGAAGATACGCAGTATTTT. Its translation: CSADPRVEDTQYF.

This clonotype came up many times. The genes are TRBV7-2 and TRBJ2-3; D may be TRBD2 (6 bases). CDR3 size: 15 residues. From germline, CDR1 is SGHTA and CDR2 FQGNSA. Trimming stripped 4 bases from V and 3 bases from J, with 14 bases between. For the CDR3, the DNA is TGTGCCAGCAGCTCCGGGACTCCAAAAACAGATACGCAGTATTTT. Translating gives CASSSGTPKTDTQYF.

Written as DNA, the CDR3 is TGTGCCACCAGCAGAGATAGGGAGGACAGCTCCTATGGCTACACCTTC. This translates into CATSRDREDSSYGYTF. This rearrangement joins TRBV15 to TRBJ1-2; tentatively, D is TRBD1 (6 bases). V lost 0 bases, J lost 4 bases, and 15 bases lay in between. In germline, CDR1 is LNHNV, CDR2 YYDKDF (reference sequence). CDR3 size: 16 residues.

The rearrangement joins TRBV7-9 to TRBJ2-3; TRBD2 matches at 7 bases. The CDR3 runs 13 residues. V shed 7 bases and J 4 bases; nucleotides not matched to a gene: 5. CDR1 and CDR2 (germline): SEHNR, FQNEAQ (reference sequence). CDR3 region: CASNFAGADTQYF. The CDR3 bases are TGTGCCAGCAACTTCGCGGGGGCAGATACGCAGTATTTT.

The chain recombines TRBV15 with TRBJ1-6, with a weak D call TRBD1 (6 bases). The CDR3 covers 14 residues. The V end was cut by 6 bases, the J end by 4 bases, with 10 bases between. Germline loops: CDR1 LNHNV, CDR2 YYDKDF (reference sequence). In DNA form, the CDR3 reads TGTGCCACCAGGTCCCAGGGGTATAATTCACCCCTCCACTTT. Amino acids: CATRSQGYNSPLHF.

The table lists this clonotype with many counts. This sequence joins TRBV7-6 and TRBJ2-3; D gene unclear. The CDR3 contains 12 residues. Germline V gene sequence: CDR1 SGHVS, CDR2 FNYEAQ. V was clipped by 4 bases and J by 3 bases, with 5 bases between them. CDR3 sequence reads: CASSSLTDTQYF. The CDR3 nucleotides read TGTGCCAGCAGCTCGTTAACAGATACGCAGTATTTT. The full variable domain, completed using reference TRBV7-6 and TRBJ2-3, is GAGVSQSPRYKVTKRGQDVALRCDPISGHVSLYWYRQALGQGPEFLTYFNYEAQQDKSGLPNDRFSAERPEGSISTLTIQRTEQRDSAMYRCASSSLTDTQYFGPGTRLTVL.

At least ten counts were recorded for this clonotype. V gene TRBV19 combines with J gene TRBJ1-5; D perhaps matches TRBD1 (5 bases). This CDR3 has 14 amino acids. The V end lost 6 bases, the J end lost 2 bases, and 11 bases lay between the germline ends. Per the germline V gene, CDR1 is LNHDA and CDR2 is SQIVND (reference sequence). The CDR3 loop is CASRFLGGNQPQHF. The CDR3 DNA reads TGTGCCAGTAGATTCTTGGGGGGCAATCAGCCCCAGCATTTT.

V and J are TRBV2 and TRBJ2-5; possibly TRBD1 for D (5 bases). CDR1 SNHLY and CDR2 FYNNEI come from the germline V gene. This CDR3 has 13 residues. With 4 bases removed from V and 2 bases from J, the gap between germline ends came to 8 bases. In DNA form, the CDR3 reads TGTGCCAGCAGTGGGACAAGACAAGAGACCCAGTACTTC. The encoded protein is CASSGTRQETQYF.

This clonotype was seen a few times. This chain joins TRBV30 and TRBJ1-1; D not certain. Trimming stripped 0 bases from V and 6 bases from J, with 14 bases between. This CDR3 contains 14 residues. The germline V gene has CDR1 GTSNPN and CDR2 SVGIG (reference sequence). The chain's CDR3 is CAWSVLDESAEAFF. CDR3 in DNA: TGTGCCTGGAGTGTGTTAGACGAGTCTGCTGAAGCTTTCTTT.

In this sample, this clonotype turned up many times. The chain uses TRBV6-1 and TRBJ2-5, with 7 bases aligning to TRBD2. The trim removed 8 bases at V and 1 base at J, leaving 4 bases unmatched. CDR3 length: 13 residues. From germline, CDR1 is MNHNS and CDR2 SASEGT. The DNA for the CDR3 is TGTGCCAGCGAGTCTAGCGGCCAAGAGACCCAGTACTTC. Protein sequence: CASESSGQETQYF.

The CDR3 nucleotides are TGTGCCACCTCCGGTATCTCGTTGGTCGATGAGCAGTTCTTC. This translates into CATSGISLVDEQFF. This chain connects TRBV25-1 to TRBJ2-1; D is uncertain. Germline V gene sequence: CDR1 MGHDK, CDR2 SYGVNS. V gave up 10 bases and J gave up 8 bases, with 21 bases separating them. This CDR3 has 14 residues.